This T cell receptor (beta chain) derives from a study of OX40 agonist ivuxolimab in advanced cancers. Study details: Allowance was made for prior anti-PD-1, anti-PD-L1 or anti-CTLA-4 therapy, and approximately 41% had some.

Per germline, CDR1 SGHVS and CDR2 FQNEAQ. Trimming removed 1 base from V and 6 bases from J, with 9 bases in between. The CDR3 is 14 residues long. Using immunoSEQ multiplex PCR, the repertoire was profiled, and TCRdb retains in-frame clones only, with some absent. The sample yields tens of thousands of clones, 75% to 90% seen once. The receptor was derived from an adult with an advanced solid tumor such as melanoma, head and neck, liver or kidney cancer. V gene TRBV7-8 combines with J gene TRBJ2-2; a possible D gene is TRBD1 (6 bases). Sequencing used CD4+ or CD8+ T cells sorted from blood, obtained in a trial of the OX40 agonist ivuxolimab. CDR3 sequence (DNA): TGTGCCAGCAGCTTAGACACAGGGTCCGGGGAGCTGTTTTTT. Protein: CASSLDTGSGELFF. The full variable domain, with the rest looked up from reference TRBV7-8 and TRBJ2-2, is GAGVSQSPRYKVAKRGQDVALRCDPISGHVSLFWYQQALGQGPEFLTYFQNEAQLDKSGLPSDRFFAERPEGSVSTLKIQRTQQEDSAVYLCASSLDTGSGELFFGEGSRLTVL.